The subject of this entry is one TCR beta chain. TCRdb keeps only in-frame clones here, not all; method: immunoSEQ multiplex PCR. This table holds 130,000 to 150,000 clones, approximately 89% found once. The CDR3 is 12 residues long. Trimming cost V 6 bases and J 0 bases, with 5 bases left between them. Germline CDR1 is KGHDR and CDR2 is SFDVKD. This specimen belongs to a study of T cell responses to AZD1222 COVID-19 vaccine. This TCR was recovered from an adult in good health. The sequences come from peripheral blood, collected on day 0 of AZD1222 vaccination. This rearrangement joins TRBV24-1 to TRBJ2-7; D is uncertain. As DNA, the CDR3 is TGTGCCACCAGTACCAGCTCCTACGAGCAGTACTTC. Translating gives CATSTSSYEQYF.